These 22 T cell receptor beta chains were sequenced from one sample in a study of regulatory T cells in long-lasting Graves disease (dated by TCRdb to the early 2020s). The time point label on this specimen signifies: persistent/refractory GD, antithyroid drugs over 5 years with positive TRAb. For both TCR sequencing and RNA sequencing, RNA was extracted from PBMCs using TRIzol. Library prep was done by multiplex PCR. TCRdb names Illumina HiSeq 4000 as the instrument used. iRepertoire HTBI primers and Arm-PCR amplification of CDR3 regions were used to construct TCR beta libraries. TCRdb trimmed the raw reads at Q25, called clones with MiXCR and kept productive beta chains. When rows share a CDR3 protein, they turn into one entry using the most common DNA and genes. This sample gives 400,000 to 500,000 distinct CDR3 sequences in total; less than 25% of them show up just once. The ten largest clones represent 10% to 15% of the sample.

The sample was peripheral blood mononuclear cells (PBMCs), taken when the disease was refractory, from a patient treated with antithyroid drugs. The receptors were sampled from a female donor with Graves disease.

This clonotype was observed a few times. The chain carries TRBV9 and TRBJ1-2; perhaps TRBD1 as D (5 bases). V was clipped by 3 bases and J by 0 bases, with 9 bases between them. The germline gives CDR1 SGDLS, CDR2 YYNGEE. CDR3 length: 14 amino acids. CDR3 region: CASSARGANYGYTF. CDR3 bases: TGTGCCAGCAGCGCACGAGGGGCTAACTATGGCTACACCTTC.

This clonotype was observed many times. The chain employs TRBV2 and TRBJ2-7; a weak D match, TRBD1 (6 bases). In germline, CDR1 is SNHLY, CDR2 FYNNEI. The CDR3 contains 13 residues. The V end was cut by 10 bases, the J end by 4 bases, with 17 bases between. The CDR3 nucleotides read TGTGCCATCCGACAGGATACCCGATACGAGCAGTACTTC. Its translation: CAIRQDTRYEQYF.

In its sample, this clonotype was seen many times. This chain connects TRBV3-1 to TRBJ1-2; the match to TRBD1 covers 11 bases. V trimming: 6 bases; J trimming: 7 bases; junction bases outside the gene matches: 1. The CDR3 is made up of 12 amino acids. Germline values: CDR1 LGHDT, CDR2 YNNKEL (reference sequence). The CDR3: CASRGQGGGYTF. The CDR3 coding sequence is TGTGCCAGCAGGGGACAGGGGGGTGGCTACACCTTC.

This clonotype was detected only a few times. V is TRBV20-1 and J is TRBJ2-7; D call uncertain. This CDR3 region has 9 residues. Looked up from germline, CDR1 is DFQATT and CDR2 is SNEGSKA (reference sequence). V shed 7 bases and J shed 7 bases, with 8 bases lying between them. The CDR3 bases are TGCAGTGTTGGAACGGAGCAGTACTTC. Translated, it gives CSVGTEQYF.

This clonotype turned up a few times. This chain uses TRBV30 with TRBJ1-5; possibly TRBD1 for D (5 bases). CDR1 and CDR2 (germline): GTSNPN, SVGIG (reference sequence). The CDR3 spans 13 residues. V lost 2 bases, J lost 3 bases, and 8 bases lay in between. In DNA, the CDR3 is TGTGCCTGGAGTAAACAGGTCAATCAGCCCCAGCATTTT. It is translated as CAWSKQVNQPQHF.

There are a few counts of this clonotype. The genes are TRBV19 and TRBJ1-6; D is unresolved. Trimming shortened V by 4 bases and J by 0 bases, and 10 bases separated the two germline ends. The germline CDR1 and CDR2 sequences are LNHDA and SQIVND (reference sequence). The CDR3 has 16 amino acids. CDR3 sequence: CASSSQRSSYNSPLHF. For the CDR3, the DNA is TGTGCCAGTAGTAGCCAGCGGAGCTCCTATAATTCACCCCTCCACTTT.

The chain is built from TRBV3-1 and TRBJ2-6, with D unclear. The CDR3 loop spans 15 amino acids. CDR1 LGHDT and CDR2 YNNKEL come from the germline V gene (reference sequence). Trimming left V 4 bases short and J 3 bases short, with 10 bases between. CDR3 DNA sequence: TGTGCCAGCAGCCTTCTCTCAGGTGGGGCCAACGTCCTGACTTTC. It specifies CASSLLSGGANVLTF.

The chain has TRBV30 and TRBJ1-4; perhaps TRBD1 as D (6 bases). This CDR3 contains 14 residues. V was clipped by 0 bases and J by 7 bases, with 12 bases between them. Germline V gene data show CDR1 as GTSNPN and CDR2 as SVGIG (reference sequence). CDR3 residues: CAWSVGGGGEKLFF. The CDR3 DNA reads as TGTGCCTGGAGTGTAGGGGGGGGCGGTGAAAAACTGTTTTTT.

This clonotype was seen a handful of times. The junction shows a germline mismatch at one end, possibly a read error. This chain joins TRBV19 and TRBJ2-2; 7 bases fit TRBD1. Per germline, CDR1 LNHDA and CDR2 SQIVND (reference sequence). The CDR3 is made up of 15 amino acids. The CDR3 DNA reads TGTGCTAGTAGTCCCATGGGGACAGCGGTCGGGGAGCTGTTTTTT. This codes for CASSPMGTAVGELFF.

The chain joins TRBV18 to TRBJ1-6; D is undetermined. The CDR3 length is 16 residues. Germline V gene data show CDR1 as KGHSH and CDR2 as LQKENI. The V and J ends lost 6 bases and 0 bases respectively, with 12 bases between them. DNA for the CDR3: TGTGCCAGCTCCCCGACGTTTAGCTCCTATAATTCACCCCTCCACTTT. Its translation is CASSPTFSSYNSPLHF.

This clonotype has only a few counts. V usage is TRBV11-2 and J usage is TRBJ2-7, with D perhaps given as TRBD1 or TRBD2 (6 bases each). Between the trimmed V and J ends, which lost 1 base and 7 bases, there was a span of 20 bases. The CDR3 runs to 16 residues. CDR1 is SGHAT, CDR2 FQNNGV, per germline. CDR3 sequence reads: CASSLGGMGGGREQYF. The CDR3 nucleotides are TGTGCCAGCAGCTTAGGTGGGATGGGGGGCGGCCGGGAGCAGTACTTC. Filled out from reference TRBV11-2 and TRBJ2-7, the complete variable domain reads EAGVAQSPRYKIIEKRQSVAFWCNPISGHATLYWYQQILGQGPKLLIQFQNNGVVDDSQLPKDRFSAERLKGVDSTLKIQPAKLEDSAVYLCASSLGGMGGGREQYFGPGTRLTVT.

The chain couples TRBV2 to TRBJ1-2; D is uncertain. Per the germline V gene, CDR1 is SNHLY and CDR2 is FYNNEI. V lost 7 bases and J 4 bases, leaving 10 bases between the germline ends. The CDR3 is made up of 12 amino acids. Here the CDR3 reads CASTGTTYGYTF. The CDR3 bases are TGTGCCAGCACGGGAACAACCTATGGCTACACCTTC.

With respect to this clonotype: Just one base apart from a much larger clone, this may be a read error. This chain joins TRBV10-3 and TRBJ2-7, with D perhaps TRBD1 or TRBD2 (5 bases each). Trimming left V 10 bases short and J 0 bases short, with 16 bases between. The CDR3 covers 14 residues. Germline V gene sequence: CDR1 ENHRY, CDR2 SYGVKD. The CDR3 DNA reads as TGTGCCACGGGACGGAAACCAGACTCCTACGAGCAGTACTTC. Amino acids: CATGRKPDSYEQYF.

In this sample, this clonotype turned up once. A much more abundant neighbour one base away suggests this may be a read error. The chain recombines TRBV6-1 with TRBJ2-7; the D gene is possibly TRBD2 (6 bases). CDR1 and CDR2 (germline): MNHNS, SASEGT. The CDR3 totals 16 residues. V dropped 4 bases and J dropped 0 bases, with 16 bases sitting between them. CDR3 residues: CASSAFGGSLSYEQYF. For the CDR3, the DNA is TGTGCCAGCAGTGCCTTTGGGGGGAGCCTCTCCTACGAGCAGTACTTC.

This clonotype has ten or more counts. The chain links TRBV12-3 or TRBV12-4 to TRBJ1-4; the D is unclear. The length of the CDR3 is 13 residues. V shed 5 bases and J shed 7 bases, with 11 bases lying between them. CDR3 sequence (DNA): TGTGCCAGCAGTCTCCGGGCATCTGAAAAACTGTTTTTT. Amino acid sequence: CASSLRASEKLFF.

The V call is TRBV10-3, the J call TRBJ2-7; 10 nucleotides line up with TRBD2. Looked up from germline, CDR1 is ENHRY and CDR2 is SYGVKD. V was clipped by 3 bases and J by 3 bases; unmatched bases: 5. The CDR3 covers 15 residues. The CDR3, as DNA: TGTGCCATCAGTGAAATAGCGGGGGGTGACTACGAGCAGTACTTC. Translated: CAISEIAGGDYEQYF.

This clonotype was detected ten times or more. The chain has TRBV7-3 and TRBJ1-1; no definite D call. Germline V gene sequence: CDR1 SGHTA, CDR2 FQGTGA. The CDR3 covers 13 residues. The V end lost 5 bases, the J end lost 1 base, and 8 bases lay between the germline ends. CDR3 residues: CASSPNSNTEAFF. Written as DNA, the CDR3 is TGTGCCAGCAGCCCTAACTCGAACACTGAAGCTTTCTTT.

The chain recombines TRBV6-1 with TRBJ1-1; D might be TRBD1 (6 bases). The length of the CDR3 is 14 residues. The V gene's germline CDR1 is MNHNS and CDR2 SASEGT. V shed 5 bases and J shed 2 bases, with 12 bases lying between them. CDR3 DNA sequence: TGTGCCAGCAGTACTTCAGGGGCCAACACTGAAGCTTTCTTT. This codes for CASSTSGANTEAFF.

The chain has TRBV18 and TRBJ1-2, with D unclear. The CDR3 covers 14 residues. Germline V lookup: CDR1 KGHSH, CDR2 LQKENI. Trimming shortened V by 5 bases and J by 6 bases, and 16 bases separated the two germline ends. CDR3 in DNA: TGTGCCAGCTCAACCGCCGGGCCCCGGGATGGCTACACCTTC. It encodes CASSTAGPRDGYTF. Combining the CDR3 with reference TRBV18 and TRBJ1-2 gives the whole variable domain NAGVMQNPRHLVRRRGQEARLRCSPMKGHSHVYWYRQLPEEGLKFMVYLQKENIIDESGMPKERFSAEFPKEGPSILRIQQVVRGDSAAYFCASSTAGPRDGYTFGSGTRLTVV.

This clonotype has a count of ten or more. The V call is TRBV28, the J call TRBJ2-5, with a tentative D call TRBD2 (5 bases). The CDR3 consists of 14 residues. Germline V lookup: CDR1 MDHEN, CDR2 SYDVKM. Between the trimmed V and J ends, which lost 6 bases and 2 bases, there was a span of 13 bases. This CDR3 is CASSPAVRQETQYF. The CDR3 region has the DNA TGTGCCAGCAGCCCAGCGGTCAGGCAAGAGACCCAGTACTTC. The full variable domain, rest sourced from reference TRBV28 and TRBJ2-5, is DVKVTQSSRYLVKRTGEKVFLECVQDMDHENMFWYRQDPGLGLRLIYFSYDVKMKEKGDIPEGYSVSREKKERFSLILESASTNQTSMYLCASSPAVRQETQYFGPGTRLLVL.

The gene calls are TRBV6-1 and TRBJ1-5, with D uncertain. CDR1 MNHNS and CDR2 SASEGT come from the germline V gene. The CDR3 is 14 amino acids. Trimming removed 5 bases from V and 0 bases from J, with 8 bases in between. The CDR3 sequence is CASSRGFSNQPQHF. The CDR3 DNA sequence: TGTGCCAGCAGTCGAGGGTTTAGCAATCAGCCCCAGCATTTT.

The V gene is TRBV2, the J gene TRBJ2-1; D is tentatively TRBD1 or TRBD2 (5 bases each). Germline V gives CDR1 SNHLY, CDR2 FYNNEI. Trimming took off 5 bases at V and 6 bases at J, with 11 bases between the two ends. The CDR3 consists of 13 residues. DNA for the CDR3: TGTGCCAGCAGTACCGGGACGGGCAATGAGCAGTTCTTC. Amino acids: CASSTGTGNEQFF.